These 25 T cell receptor beta chains share one sample of origin, sequenced in a study of low-dose radiotherapy and immunotherapy resistance in tumors (dated by TCRdb to 2021 to 2024). The time point label here, explained by the study, means: after trial treatment. Explained via the paper, the treatment or condition label denotes: LDRT plus nivolumab, ipilimumab, low-dose cyclophosphamide and aspirin (RACIN trial). Sequencer: Illumina HiSeq 2500. First-strand cDNA was synthesized using Superscript III and a set of TRAV- and TRBV-specific primers, so that both TCRalpha and TCRbeta chains were covered. TCRs were amplified with Phusion for approximately 20 PCR cycles using a constant-region primer together with the adapter attached to the V primers. In-frame beta chains were kept once TCRdb had trimmed the public reads at Q25 with fastp and called clones with MiXCR. Entries are consolidated by CDR3 protein sequence, retaining the most common genes and DNA. The sample table records about 100,000 distinct CDR3 sequences; less than 25% of these occur just once. Roughly 3.9% of the sample is in the top ten clones.

The sequences come from PBMCs, collected after low-dose radiotherapy plus immunotherapy. The receptors were sampled from a male donor with prostate cancer.

At least ten counts were recorded for this clonotype. The chain is built from TRBV19 and TRBJ1-5; 8 nucleotides line up with TRBD1. The CDR3 spans 15 residues. Germline CDR1 reads LNHDA; CDR2 reads SQIVND (reference sequence). The ends lost 9 bases at V and 2 bases at J; junction bases unmatched: 9. CDR3 sequence (DNA): TGTGCCAGCAGCTTAGGGGGACAGGGCAATCAGCCCCAGCATTTT. Residues: CASSLGGQGNQPQHF. The whole variable domain, remainder taken from reference TRBV19 and TRBJ1-5, is DGGITQSPKYLFRKEGQNVTLSCEQNLNHDAMYWYRQDPGQGLRLIYYSQIVNDFQKGDIAEGYSVSREKKESFPLTVTSAQKNPTAFYLCASSLGGQGNQPQHFGDGTRLSIL.

This clonotype occurred many times. The gene calls are TRBV7-2 and TRBJ2-1; tentatively, D is TRBD2 (6 bases). Germline loops: CDR1 SGHTA, CDR2 FQGNSA. Trimming shortened V by 5 bases and J by 4 bases, and 21 bases separated the two germline ends. The CDR3 runs 17 residues. The CDR3 is CASSTVSGTPPYNEQFF. CDR3 DNA: TGTGCCAGCAGCACCGTATCCGGGACTCCCCCATACAATGAGCAGTTCTTC.

This clonotype was found many times. The CDR3 reads CASSMNNQPQHF. DNA of the CDR3: TGTGCCAGTAGTATGAACAATCAGCCCCAGCATTTT. The chain links TRBV19 to TRBJ1-5; D is ambiguous. CDR3 length equals 12 residues. Looked up from germline, CDR1 is LNHDA and CDR2 is SQIVND (reference sequence). V lost 3 bases and J lost 3, with 3 bases in between.

This clonotype was counted many times. The chain joins TRBV4-1 to TRBJ1-5; D is uncertain. The length of the CDR3 is 14 residues. V dropped 3 bases and J dropped 6 bases, with 12 bases sitting between them. Germline CDR1 MGHRA, CDR2 YSYEKL. This CDR3 is CASSHRLDIQPQHF. DNA for the CDR3: TGCGCCAGCAGCCACCGCTTAGACATTCAGCCCCAGCATTTT.

This chain's CDR3 is CASSLGAYRLNTEAFF. The CDR3 DNA reads as TGTGCCAGCAGCTTAGGGGCGTACAGGCTGAACACTGAAGCTTTCTTT. This chain uses TRBV7-2 with TRBJ1-1, with a weak D call TRBD1 (5 bases). Trimming removed 1 base at V and 0 bases at J, with 12 bases between. CDR3 length equals 16 residues. Germline loops: CDR1 SGHTA, CDR2 FQGNSA.

This clonotype was counted ten times or more. This chain links TRBV7-9 with TRBJ2-7; 8 bases agree with TRBD2. Germline CDR1 and CDR2: SEHNR and FQNEAQ (reference sequence). Losses at the gene ends were 5 bases for V and 5 bases for J; bases not matched to a gene: 11. The CDR3 length is 15 residues. The DNA of the CDR3 is TGTGCCAGCAGCCACTCGGGGCGGGGGGCGGACGAGCAGTACTTC. It is translated as CASSHSGRGADEQYF.

This clonotype was seen many times. The V call is TRBV6-2 or TRBV6-3, the J call TRBJ1-1; D possibly corresponds to TRBD1 (5 bases). V lost 5 bases, J lost 0 bases, and 13 bases lay in between. The CDR3 runs to 15 residues. Germline V gene lookup returns CDR1 MNHEY and CDR2 SVGEGT. CDR3: CASSVGDRLNTEAFF. CDR3 in DNA: TGTGCCAGCAGTGTTGGGGACCGTCTGAACACTGAAGCTTTCTTT.

This clonotype was seen ten or more times. The chain uses TRBV5-6 and TRBJ2-1; D possibly corresponds to TRBD2 (5 bases). Deletions cut 5 bases from V and 4 bases from J, with 10 bases between. The CDR3 is 13 amino acids. Germline V gene sequence: CDR1 SGHDT, CDR2 YYEEEE. This CDR3 is CASSPEGYNEQFF. The CDR3 nucleotides are TGTGCCAGCAGTCCCGAGGGATACAATGAGCAGTTCTTC.

This clonotype was seen repeatedly, ten times or more. The chain uses TRBV20-1 and TRBJ2-1; D is possibly TRBD2 (5 bases). V was clipped by 1 base and J by 8 bases, with 12 bases between them. CDR1 and CDR2 from the germline V gene are DFQATT and SNEGSKA (reference sequence). CDR3 size: 13 residues. The CDR3 loop is CSARAGVQDEQFF. CDR3 coding DNA: TGCAGTGCTAGAGCCGGGGTCCAGGATGAGCAGTTCTTC.

This clonotype was recorded at least ten times. The genes are TRBV11-2 and TRBJ2-2; 8 nucleotides align to TRBD2. V dropped 3 bases and J dropped 3; count of bases not matched to a gene: 3. This CDR3 is built from 15 residues. Germline CDR1 is SGHAT and CDR2 is FQNNGV. CDR3 coding DNA: TGTGCCAGCAGCTTCCCGACTAGCGACACCGGGGAGCTGTTTTTT. Its protein is CASSFPTSDTGELFF.

At least ten counts were recorded for this clonotype. The rearrangement joins TRBV7-2 to TRBJ2-3, with D perhaps TRBD1 (6 bases). The ends were cut back, 5 bases at V and 4 bases at J, with 19 bases in the middle. The length of the CDR3 is 16 residues. Germline CDR1 is SGHTA and CDR2 is FQGNSA. CDR3 residues: CASSLSGTRGADTQYF. The CDR3 nucleotides are TGTGCCAGCAGCCTCTCCGGGACCAGGGGTGCAGATACGCAGTATTTT.

This clonotype occurred a few times. The chain carries TRBV20-1 and TRBJ2-7; D not resolved. Germline V gives CDR1 DFQATT, CDR2 SNEGSKA (reference sequence). V dropped 3 bases and J dropped 4 bases, with 19 bases sitting between them. This CDR3 is 15 amino acids long. The CDR3 DNA sequence: TGCAGTGCTAGCGCGCCTCCGGGCCTTTCGTACGAGCAGTACTTC. Translated: CSASAPPGLSYEQYF.

The table lists this clonotype with many counts. This chain joins TRBV27 and TRBJ2-1, with a possible D match to TRBD2 (5 bases). V gave up 3 bases and J gave up 0 bases, with 9 bases separating them. Germline V gene data show CDR1 as MNHEY and CDR2 as SMNVEV (reference sequence). CDR3 length: 15 residues. CDR3 sequence: CASSFGESSYNEQFF. CDR3 nucleotide sequence: TGTGCCAGCAGTTTTGGGGAGAGCTCCTACAATGAGCAGTTCTTC.

Only a few counts were recorded for this clonotype. V and J are TRBV13 and TRBJ1-4; 7 bases are shared with TRBD1. The CDR3 is made up of 15 amino acids. Looked up from germline, CDR1 is PRHDT and CDR2 is FYEKMQ (reference sequence). After removal of 2 bases from V and 5 bases from J, the junction contained 5 bases not matched to a gene. The CDR3 is CASSLSGQINEKLFF. The CDR3 DNA sequence: TGTGCCAGCAGCTTATCGGGACAGATAAATGAAAAACTGTTTTTT.

The CDR3 reads CSAREGEGSNQPQHF. The CDR3 bases are TGCAGTGCTAGAGAGGGCGAGGGGTCCAATCAGCCCCAGCATTTT. The rearrangement uses TRBV20-1 and TRBJ1-5; D possibly corresponds to TRBD1 (5 bases). V lost 0 bases to trimming and J lost 3 bases, with 12 bases between them. CDR3 size: 15 residues. Germline V gene lookup returns CDR1 DFQATT and CDR2 SNEGSKA (reference sequence).

This clonotype appeared many times. The rearrangement links TRBV20-1 to TRBJ2-7; D is perhaps TRBD2 (6 bases). V was clipped by 2 bases and J by 0 bases, with 20 bases between them. Germline lookup yields CDR1 DFQATT and CDR2 SNEGSKA (reference sequence). This CDR3 spans 17 amino acids. The CDR3 DNA sequence: TGCAGTGCTAGACGCCCCTTACTCCGGGACTCCTCCTACGAGCAGTACTTC. Amino acid sequence: CSARRPLLRDSSYEQYF.

This clonotype was seen ten or more times. It is likely a read error, because the conserved phenylalanine at the end of the CDR3 is missing. The DNA is omitted, as the CDR3 cannot be located on it reliably, and the CDR3 follows TCRdb's listing. This chain links TRBV21-1 with TRBJ2-3; the DNA was not compared with TRBD1, the D call given in the table. TRBV21-1 is labeled a pseudogene. The length of the CDR3 is 12 amino acids, counting both ends. CDR3 in amino acids: CASSKEGGTAVG.

In this sample, this clonotype turned up many times. The chain has TRBV11-3 and TRBJ2-1; D perhaps matches TRBD1 (6 bases). The V end was cut by 4 bases, the J end by 6 bases, with 10 bases between. Germline V gene lookup returns CDR1 SGHNT and CDR2 YENEEA. The CDR3 has 13 residues. CDR3 sequence reads: CASSSHRANEQFF. In nucleotides, the CDR3 is TGTGCCAGCAGCTCTCACAGGGCCAATGAGCAGTTCTTC.

J is TRBJ2-3 and V is TRBV5-8; 7 nucleotides line up with TRBD2. Germline CDR1 and CDR2: SGHTS and YDEGEE. J gave up 3 bases and V 2 bases, and 9 bases lay outside the gene matches. The CDR3 contains 16 residues. CDR3: CASSFGSTGGTDTQYF. CDR3 sequence (DNA): TGTGCCAGCAGCTTTGGAAGTACGGGAGGAACAGATACGCAGTATTTT.

This clonotype was observed at least ten times. This chain uses TRBV7-9 with TRBJ2-3; possible D gene TRBD1, 6 bases. V lost 1 base to trimming and J lost 2 bases, with 16 bases between them. Germline lookup yields CDR1 SEHNR and CDR2 FQNEAQ (reference sequence). The CDR3 runs 17 residues. Written as DNA, the CDR3 is TGTGCCAGCAGCTTAGGGGCAGGGGCGAGTTTCACAGATACGCAGTATTTT. The encoded protein is CASSLGAGASFTDTQYF. Combining the CDR3 with reference TRBV7-9 and TRBJ2-3 gives the whole variable domain DTGVSQNPRHKITKRGQNVTFRCDPISEHNRLYWYRQTLGQGPEFLTYFQNEAQLEKSRLLSDRFSAERPKGSFSTLEIQRTEQGDSAMYLCASSLGAGASFTDTQYFGPGTRLTVL.

This clonotype was observed many times. The V gene is TRBV4-1, the J gene TRBJ1-5; D gene ambiguous. Germline V CDR1 and CDR2: MGHRA, YSYEKL. V lost 0 bases and J lost 5, with 8 bases in between. This CDR3 spans 14 amino acids. The CDR3 sequence is CASSQEGIDQPQHF. DNA of the CDR3: TGCGCCAGCAGCCAAGAGGGGATAGATCAGCCCCAGCATTTT.

A word on this clonotype: One end of the junction does not line up with germline, which may come from a read error. In DNA form, the CDR3 reads TGTGCCAGAAGCTCGCCCTGGGGGGAAGCCAAAAACATTCAGTACTTC. Translated, it gives CARSSPWGEAKNIQYF. The chain is built from TRBV5-6 and TRBJ2-4, with D tentatively TRBD2 (6 bases). In germline, CDR1 is SGHDT, CDR2 YYEEEE. The CDR3 loop spans 16 amino acids.

This clonotype was seen ten or more times. V gene TRBV5-6 combines with J gene TRBJ2-7; D uncertain. This CDR3 spans 12 amino acids. Looked up from germline, CDR1 is SGHDT and CDR2 is YYEEEE. V shed 5 bases and J shed 5 bases, with 11 bases lying between them. CDR3 DNA sequence: TGTGCCAGCAGGGGCCCCCTGGACGAGCAGTACTTC. Amino acids: CASRGPLDEQYF. Using reference TRBV5-6 and TRBJ2-7 for the parts outside the CDR3, the full variable domain is DAGVTQSPTHLIKTRGQQVTLRCSPKSGHDTVSWYQQALGQGPQFIFQYYEEEERQRGNFPDRFSGHQFPNYSSELNVNALLLGDSALYLCASRGPLDEQYFGPGTRLTVT.

J is TRBJ2-1 and V is TRBV13; the D is unclear. Trimming cost V 3 bases and J 3 bases, with 15 bases left between them. There are 16 residues in the CDR3. Germline V gene sequence: CDR1 PRHDT, CDR2 FYEKMQ (reference sequence). The CDR3 DNA is TGTGCCAGCAGCTTTGGTCAATCCCCTCTCTACAATGAGCAGTTCTTC. Translated, it gives CASSFGQSPLYNEQFF.

The table lists this clonotype with many counts. The chain links TRBV6-2 or TRBV6-3 to TRBJ2-3, with D perhaps matching TRBD2 (5 bases). CDR1 and CDR2 (germline): MNHEY, SVGEGT. This CDR3 is 12 amino acids long. V lost 9 bases to trimming and J lost 6 bases, with 13 bases between them. In DNA, the CDR3 is TGTGCCAGTAAGACTACCCCTGATACGCAGTATTTT. Its protein is CASKTTPDTQYF.